Only one count was recorded for the clone carrying this T cell receptor (beta chain). The antigen is undetermined. This sample was taken from a study of identical twins. TCRdb analysed the 5' RACE reads with MiXCR anew, one entry per CDR3 protein. The sample has roughly 1.6 million distinct CDR3 sequences, around 33% seen once. Findings and caveats of the study: Without tracking the same donors, conclusions rested on cross-sectional statistical analysis. A lower insertion count was a feature of abundant cord blood beta clonotypes, with no such feature in memory repertoires.

The CDR3 runs to 13 residues. Germline-derived CDR1 and CDR2 are SQVTM and ANQGSEA. This sequence was found in a newborn girl in good health. V usage is TRBV29-1 and J usage is TRBJ2-1; perhaps TRBD2 as D (5 bases). The closer fit of TRBJ2-7 to the DNA end suggests the J call may be wrong. Sequences were obtained from cord blood. In nucleotides, the CDR3 is TGCAGCGTTGTCGGGGATGGCTACAATGAGCAGTACTTC. It encodes CSVVGDGYNEQYF.